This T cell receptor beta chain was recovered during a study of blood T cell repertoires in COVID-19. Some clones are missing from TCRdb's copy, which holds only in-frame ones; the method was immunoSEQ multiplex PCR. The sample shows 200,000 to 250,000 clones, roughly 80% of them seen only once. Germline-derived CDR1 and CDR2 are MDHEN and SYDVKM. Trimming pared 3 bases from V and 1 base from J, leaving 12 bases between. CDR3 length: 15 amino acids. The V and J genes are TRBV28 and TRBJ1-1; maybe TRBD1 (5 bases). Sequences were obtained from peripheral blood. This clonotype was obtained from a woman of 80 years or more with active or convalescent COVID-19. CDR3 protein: CASSFHRLENTEAFF. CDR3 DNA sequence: TGTGCCAGCAGTTTTCACAGGCTTGAGAACACTGAAGCTTTCTTT.